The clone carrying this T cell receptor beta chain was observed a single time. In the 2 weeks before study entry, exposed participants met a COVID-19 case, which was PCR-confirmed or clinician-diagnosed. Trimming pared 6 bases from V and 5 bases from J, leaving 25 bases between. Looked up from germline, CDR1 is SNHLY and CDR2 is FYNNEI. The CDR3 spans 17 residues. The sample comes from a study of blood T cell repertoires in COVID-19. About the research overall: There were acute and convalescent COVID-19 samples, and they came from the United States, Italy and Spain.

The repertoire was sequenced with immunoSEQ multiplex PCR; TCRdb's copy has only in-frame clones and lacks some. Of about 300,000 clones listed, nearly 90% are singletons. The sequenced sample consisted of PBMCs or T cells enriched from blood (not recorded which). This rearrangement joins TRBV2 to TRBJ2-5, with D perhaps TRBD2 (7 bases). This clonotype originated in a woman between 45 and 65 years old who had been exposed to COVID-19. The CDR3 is CASRDRRGGRLQETQYF. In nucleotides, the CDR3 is TGTGCCAGCAGGGACAGAAGGGGGGGGCGGCTGCAGGAGACCCAGTACTTC.